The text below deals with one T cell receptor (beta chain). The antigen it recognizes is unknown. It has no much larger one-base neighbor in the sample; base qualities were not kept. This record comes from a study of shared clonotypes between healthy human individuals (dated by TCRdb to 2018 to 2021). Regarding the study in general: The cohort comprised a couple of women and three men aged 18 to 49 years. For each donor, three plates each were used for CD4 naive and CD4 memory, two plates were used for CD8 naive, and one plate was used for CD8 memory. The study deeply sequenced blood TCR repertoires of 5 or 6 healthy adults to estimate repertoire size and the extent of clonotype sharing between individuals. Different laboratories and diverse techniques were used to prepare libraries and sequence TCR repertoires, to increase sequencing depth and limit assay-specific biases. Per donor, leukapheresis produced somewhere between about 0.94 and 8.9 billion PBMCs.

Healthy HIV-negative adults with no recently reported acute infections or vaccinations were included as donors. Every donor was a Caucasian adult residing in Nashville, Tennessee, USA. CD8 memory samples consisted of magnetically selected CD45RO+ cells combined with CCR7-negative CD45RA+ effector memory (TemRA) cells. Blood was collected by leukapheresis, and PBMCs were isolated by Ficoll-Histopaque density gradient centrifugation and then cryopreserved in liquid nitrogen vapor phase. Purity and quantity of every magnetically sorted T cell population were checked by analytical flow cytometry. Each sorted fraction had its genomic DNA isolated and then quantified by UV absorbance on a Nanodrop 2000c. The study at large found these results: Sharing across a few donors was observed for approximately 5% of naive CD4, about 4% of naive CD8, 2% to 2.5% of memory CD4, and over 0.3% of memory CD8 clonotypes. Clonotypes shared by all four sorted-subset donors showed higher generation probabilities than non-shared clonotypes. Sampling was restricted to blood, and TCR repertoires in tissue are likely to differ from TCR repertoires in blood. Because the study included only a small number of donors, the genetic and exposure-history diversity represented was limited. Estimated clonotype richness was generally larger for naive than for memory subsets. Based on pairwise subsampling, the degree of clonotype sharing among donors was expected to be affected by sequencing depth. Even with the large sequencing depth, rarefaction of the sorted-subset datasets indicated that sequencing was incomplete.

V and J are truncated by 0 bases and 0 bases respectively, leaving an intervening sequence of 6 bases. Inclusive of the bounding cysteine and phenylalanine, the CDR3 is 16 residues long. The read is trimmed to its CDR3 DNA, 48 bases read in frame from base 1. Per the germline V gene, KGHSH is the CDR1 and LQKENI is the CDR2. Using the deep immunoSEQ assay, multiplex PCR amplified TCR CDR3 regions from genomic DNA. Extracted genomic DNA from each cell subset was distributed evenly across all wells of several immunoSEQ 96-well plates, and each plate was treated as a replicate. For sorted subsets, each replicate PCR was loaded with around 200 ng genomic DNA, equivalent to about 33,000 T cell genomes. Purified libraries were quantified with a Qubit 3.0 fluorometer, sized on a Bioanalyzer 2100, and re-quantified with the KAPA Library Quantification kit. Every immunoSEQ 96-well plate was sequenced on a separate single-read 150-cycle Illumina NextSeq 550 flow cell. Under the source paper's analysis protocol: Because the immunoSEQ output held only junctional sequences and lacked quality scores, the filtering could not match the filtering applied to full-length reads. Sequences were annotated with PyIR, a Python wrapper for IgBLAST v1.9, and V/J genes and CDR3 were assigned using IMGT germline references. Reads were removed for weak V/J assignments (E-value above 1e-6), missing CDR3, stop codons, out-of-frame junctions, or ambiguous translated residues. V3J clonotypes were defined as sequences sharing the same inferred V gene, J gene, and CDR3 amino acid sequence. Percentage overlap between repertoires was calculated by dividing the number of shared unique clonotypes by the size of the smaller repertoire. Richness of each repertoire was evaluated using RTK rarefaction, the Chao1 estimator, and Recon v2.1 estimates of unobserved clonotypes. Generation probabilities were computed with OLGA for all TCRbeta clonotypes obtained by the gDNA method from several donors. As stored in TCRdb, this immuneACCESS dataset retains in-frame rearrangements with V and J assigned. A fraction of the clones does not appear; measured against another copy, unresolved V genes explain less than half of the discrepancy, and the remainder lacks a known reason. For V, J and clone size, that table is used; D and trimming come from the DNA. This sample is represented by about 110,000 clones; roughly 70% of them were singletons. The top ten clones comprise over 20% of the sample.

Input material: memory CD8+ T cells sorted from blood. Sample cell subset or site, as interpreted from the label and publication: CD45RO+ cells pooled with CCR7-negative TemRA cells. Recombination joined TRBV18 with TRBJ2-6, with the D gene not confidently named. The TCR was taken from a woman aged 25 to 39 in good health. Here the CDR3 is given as CASSPPTDSGANVLTF. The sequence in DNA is TGTGCCAGCTCACCACCAACAGACTCTGGGGCCAACGTCCTGACTTTC.